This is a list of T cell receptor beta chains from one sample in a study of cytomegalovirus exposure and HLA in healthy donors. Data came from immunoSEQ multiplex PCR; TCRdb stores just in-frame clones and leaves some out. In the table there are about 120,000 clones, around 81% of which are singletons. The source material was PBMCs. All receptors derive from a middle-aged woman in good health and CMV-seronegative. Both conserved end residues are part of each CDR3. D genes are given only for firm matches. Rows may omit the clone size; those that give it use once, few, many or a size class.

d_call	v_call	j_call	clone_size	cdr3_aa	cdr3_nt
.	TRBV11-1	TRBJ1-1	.	CASSSRAGMNTEAFF	TGTGCCAGCAGCTCCAGGGCGGGGATGAACACTGAAGCTTTCTTT
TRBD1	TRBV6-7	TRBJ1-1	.	CASSYGTGNLGYNEAFF	TGTGCCAGCAGTTACGGGACAGGGAATTTGGGATACAATGAAGCTTTCTTT
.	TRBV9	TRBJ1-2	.	CASSVDYSPTGGYTF	TGTGCCAGCAGCGTAGACTATTCCCCAACAGGAGGCTACACCTTC
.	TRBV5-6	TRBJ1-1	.	CASSLDAGWYGTNTEAFF	TGTGCCAGCAGCTTGGATGCGGGGTGGTACGGGACGAACACTGAAGCTTTCTTT
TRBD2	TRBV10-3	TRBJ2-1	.	CAISDPTSGRAGEQFF	TGTGCCATCAGTGACCCTACTAGCGGGAGGGCGGGTGAGCAGTTCTTC
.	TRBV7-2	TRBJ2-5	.	CASSEGLSRAQYF	TGTGCCAGCAGCGAGGGACTTTCGAGGGCCCAGTACTTC
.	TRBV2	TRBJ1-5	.	CASSVPGSNSNQPQHF	TGTGCCAGCAGTGTCCCAGGATCCAATAGCAATCAGCCCCAGCATTTT
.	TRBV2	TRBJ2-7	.	CASSEGMDSRPYEQYF	TGTGCCAGCAGTGAGGGTATGGACTCGCGCCCCTACGAGCAGTACTTC
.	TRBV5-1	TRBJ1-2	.	CASSLDSYGYTF	TGCGCCAGCAGCTTGGACAGCTATGGCTACACCTTC
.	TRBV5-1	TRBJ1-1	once	CASSFYESDTEAFF	TGCGCCAGCAGCTTTTACGAGTCTGACACTGAAGCTTTCTTT
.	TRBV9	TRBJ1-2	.	CASSVGQTHHGYTF	TGTGCCAGCAGCGTAGGACAAACCCACCATGGCTACACCTTC
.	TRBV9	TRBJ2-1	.	CASSYRRTGKGRREQFF	TGTGCCAGCAGTTATCGACGTACGGGTAAAGGAAGACGTGAGCAGTTCTTC
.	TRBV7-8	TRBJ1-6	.	CASSLESSLNYNSPLHF	TGTGCCAGCAGCTTAGAGTCCAGTCTTAACTATAATTCACCCCTCCACTTT
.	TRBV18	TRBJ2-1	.	CASSRPGRYNEQFF	TGTGCCAGCTCCCGCCCAGGGCGCTACAATGAGCAGTTCTTC
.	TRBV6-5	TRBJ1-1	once	CASSYDRGGTEAFF	TGTGCCAGCAGTTACGACCGGGGGGGCACTGAAGCTTTCTTT
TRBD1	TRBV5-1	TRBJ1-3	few	CASQPGTGIRTGGNTIYF	TGCGCCAGTCAACCCGGGACAGGGATCAGAACAGGGGGAAACACCATATATTTT
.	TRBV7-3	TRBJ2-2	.	CASSLSAAGELFF	TGTGCCAGCAGCTTAAGCGCCGCCGGGGAGCTGTTTTTT
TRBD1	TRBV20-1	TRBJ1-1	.	CSAKFTGVAFF	TGCAGTGCAAAGTTCACAGGGGTGGCTTTCTTT
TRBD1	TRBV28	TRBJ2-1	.	CAIGQGRGPGDNEQFF	TGTGCCATCGGACAGGGGAGAGGCCCGGGGGACAATGAGCAGTTCTTC
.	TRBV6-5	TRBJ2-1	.	CASSTLPGDGLFF	TGTGCCAGCAGTACTCTGCCGGGAGATGGTCTGTTCTTC
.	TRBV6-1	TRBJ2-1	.	CASSEGLRGFF	TGTGCCAGCAGTGAGGGACTTCGAGGGTTCTTC
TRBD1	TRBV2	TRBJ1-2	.	CASSRQGMGYGYTF	TGTGCCAGCAGTAGACAGGGCATGGGCTATGGCTACACCTTC
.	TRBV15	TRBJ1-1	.	CATSLTPPNTEAFF	TGTGCCACCAGCCTCACTCCGCCGAACACTGAAGCTTTCTTT
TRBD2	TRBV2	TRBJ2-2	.	CASIGQGGRTNTGELFF	TGTGCCAGCATTGGGCAGGGCGGGAGGACGAACACCGGGGAGCTGTTTTTT
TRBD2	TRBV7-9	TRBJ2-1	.	CSSSLVELAGGESYNEQFF	TGTTCCAGCAGCTTAGTTGAACTAGCGGGAGGGGAGTCCTACAATGAGCAGTTCTTC
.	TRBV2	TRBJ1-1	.	CASRGRRNTEAFF	TGTGCCAGCAGGGGGAGGAGAAACACTGAAGCTTTCTTT
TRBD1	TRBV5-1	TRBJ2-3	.	CASSLHGTGSTDTQYF	TGCGCCAGCAGCTTGCACGGGACAGGGTCCACAGATACGCAGTATTTT
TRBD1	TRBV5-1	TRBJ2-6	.	CASSLTGGSGANVLTF	TGCGCCAGCAGCTTAACAGGGGGCTCTGGGGCCAACGTCCTGACTTTC